This T cell receptor (beta chain) was obtained from a study of blood T cell repertoires in COVID-19. Study-wide context: The samples span acute and convalescent COVID-19 from the United States, Italy and Spain. Sources were T cells, B-cell-depleted T cells, or PBMCs; the material itself was cDNA or gDNA.

CDR3 size: 14 residues. Germline V gene sequence: CDR1 SGDLS, CDR2 YYNGEE. V was clipped by 4 bases and J by 4 bases; unmatched bases: 7. TCRdb's copy holds only in-frame clones and misses some; the assay was immunoSEQ multiplex PCR. This table has 84,000 or so clones, roughly 84% appearing once. Sequenced: peripheral blood. The origin of this receptor is a man aged 70-80 years with acute or convalescent COVID-19. This chain connects TRBV9 to TRBJ2-7; 8 bases map to TRBD2. CDR3 nucleotides: TGTGCCAGCAGCAAGACGGGACTAGGGTACGAGCAGTACTTC. Protein sequence: CASSKTGLGYEQYF.